Presented here are 30 T cell receptor beta chains from one specimen sequenced in a study of cytomegalovirus exposure and HLA in healthy donors. 13 Jbeta primers and 60 Vbeta primers were used for the PCR. Some clones are missing from TCRdb's copy, which holds only in-frame ones; the method was immunoSEQ multiplex PCR. Here the sample spans about 180,000 clones, around 75% being singletons. Sequencing was performed on PBMCs. These receptors originate from a male donor in good health and CMV-seronegative.

The chain combines TRBV30 with TRBJ2-1; 11 bases agree with TRBD2. CDR1 is GTSNPN, CDR2 SVGIG, per germline (reference sequence). V lost 1 base to trimming and J lost 2 bases; unmatched junction nucleotides: 4. The CDR3 contains 16 residues. The CDR3 DNA reads as TGTGCCTGGAGTGCACTAGCGGGAGTACCCTACAATGAGCAGTTCTTC. This encodes CAWSALAGVPYNEQFF.

The V call is TRBV2, the J call TRBJ1-4; a weak D match, TRBD1 (6 bases). The germline CDR1 and CDR2 sequences are SNHLY and FYNNEI. The ends were cut back, 6 bases at V and 3 bases at J, with 11 bases in the middle. CDR3 length: 14 residues. The CDR3 spells CASRRTAANEKLFF. The CDR3 coding sequence is TGTGCCAGCAGACGGACAGCGGCTAATGAAAAACTGTTTTTT.

V gene TRBV2 combines with J gene TRBJ1-3, with 10 bases aligning to TRBD1. Germline assignment: CDR1 SNHLY and CDR2 FYNNEI. Losses at the gene ends were 4 bases for V and 4 bases for J; bases not matched to a gene: 4. This CDR3 region has 15 residues. The CDR3 here is CASSGGTGVGNTIYF. The CDR3 nucleotides read TGTGCCAGCAGTGGCGGGACAGGGGTAGGAAACACCATATATTTT.

V gene TRBV4-1 combines with J gene TRBJ2-1; 11 bases are a match to TRBD2. This CDR3 region has 19 residues. CDR1 is MGHRA and CDR2 is YSYEKL in the germline V gene. With 1 base clipped from V and 0 bases from J, the junction kept 8 bases outside the gene matches. CDR3 sequence (DNA): TGCGCCAGCAGCCAAGGAACTAGCGGGAGTGGGAGCTCCTACAATGAGCAGTTCTTC. As protein: CASSQGTSGSGSSYNEQFF.

This clone was found a few times. This chain links TRBV30 with TRBJ1-5; 7 bases map to TRBD1. V trimming: 0 bases; J trimming: 3 bases; junction bases outside the gene matches: 2. CDR1 is GTSNPN, CDR2 SVGIG, per germline (reference sequence). The CDR3 contains 14 residues. The chain's CDR3 is CAWSVQGTNQPQHF. CDR3 in DNA: TGTGCCTGGAGTGTACAGGGGACCAATCAGCCCCAGCATTTT.

The chain links TRBV27 to TRBJ2-3; 9 bases align to TRBD2. V shed 5 bases and J 2 bases; nucleotides not matched to a gene: 8. Germline CDR1 is MNHEY and CDR2 is SMNVEV (reference sequence). The CDR3 is made up of 16 amino acids. Here the CDR3 DNA reads TGTGCCAGCAGTCAATGGGCGGGAGGGTTCACAGATACGCAGTATTTT. Its protein is CASSQWAGGFTDTQYF.

The rearrangement joins TRBV7-2 to TRBJ2-5, with 11 bases fitting TRBD1. The CDR3 consists of 15 residues. Germline lookup yields CDR1 SGHTA and CDR2 FQGNSA. Trimming cost V 3 bases and J 2 bases; bases outside gene matches: 2. The CDR3 bases are TGTGCCAGCAGCTTGGGGGACAGGGGGCAAGAGACCCAGTACTTC. Translating it yields CASSLGDRGQETQYF.

The chain carries TRBV7-2 and TRBJ2-3; tentative D call: TRBD2 (6 bases). V lost 3 bases and J lost 3, with 16 bases in between. The CDR3 sequence is 16 residues long. Germline-derived CDR1 and CDR2 are SGHTA and FQGNSA. The CDR3 nucleotides read TGTGCCAGCAGCTTCGGGAGTTCAGTTAGGACAGATACGCAGTATTTT. It specifies CASSFGSSVRTDTQYF.

This clone was counted between two and nine times. CDR3 region: CASSHAQGNSNQPQHF. The CDR3 DNA sequence: TGTGCCAGCAGCCATGCACAGGGGAATAGCAATCAGCCCCAGCATTTT. V is TRBV4-2 and J is TRBJ1-5; 7 nucleotides align to TRBD1. Trimming removed 3 bases from V and 0 bases from J; junction bases left unmatched: 5. Germline V gene sequence: CDR1 LGHNA, CDR2 YNFKEQ. The CDR3 totals 16 residues.

The chain carries TRBV28 and TRBJ2-7, with TRBD1 identical over 7 bases. The CDR3 is made up of 15 amino acids. CDR1 is MDHEN and CDR2 is SYDVKM in the germline V gene. The V gene end was trimmed by 7 bases and the J gene end by 3 bases; junction bases not matched to a gene: 12. The CDR3: CASTPETGRRYEQYF. Written as DNA, the CDR3 is TGTGCCAGCACCCCTGAGACAGGGCGGCGCTACGAGCAGTACTTC.

V gene TRBV7-3 combines with J gene TRBJ2-3; D perhaps matches TRBD1 (5 bases). The CDR3 is 12 amino acids. The germline V gene encodes CDR1 SGHTA and CDR2 FQGTGA. V was shortened by 4 bases and J by 9 bases, with 11 bases between the two germline ends. This CDR3 is CASSWGDATQYF. The CDR3 nucleotides read TGTGCCAGCAGCTGGGGCGACGCAACGCAGTATTTT.

The rearrangement links TRBV4-2 to TRBJ1-1, with 9 bases identical to TRBD1. The CDR3 covers 16 residues. The V gene end was trimmed by 1 base and the J gene end by 1 base; junction bases not matched to a gene: 4. Per the germline V gene, CDR1 is LGHNA and CDR2 is YNFKEQ. The CDR3 is CASSQVGTGTNTEAFF. The CDR3 DNA is TGTGCCAGCAGCCAAGTTGGGACAGGGACGAACACTGAAGCTTTCTTT.

The chain joins TRBV11-3 to TRBJ2-1; D is perhaps TRBD2 (6 bases). In germline, CDR1 is SGHNT, CDR2 YENEEA. V was clipped by 7 bases and J by 2 bases, with 15 bases between them. The CDR3 covers 15 residues. CDR3 nucleotide sequence: TGTGCCAGCAACTTCCCGGGGGTGGCCTACAATGAGCAGTTCTTC. Encoded protein: CASNFPGVAYNEQFF.

The V call is TRBV6-5, the J call TRBJ1-4, with a weak D call TRBD1 (5 bases). Trimming removed 4 bases from V and 4 bases from J, with 10 bases in between. Germline values: CDR1 MNHEY, CDR2 SVGAGI. CDR3 size: 14 residues. The CDR3 DNA reads as TGTGCCAGCAGTTTGTCCAGGGTTAATGAAAAACTGTTTTTT. It translates to CASSLSRVNEKLFF.

This clone was observed a few times. This sample includes further DNA sequences coding for the same CDR3. For the CDR3, the DNA is TGTGCCAGCAGCGGGACAGGGGGCAATCAGCCCCAGCATTTT. This sequence encodes CASSGTGGNQPQHF. V is TRBV2 and J is TRBJ1-5; 10 bases agree with TRBD1. The CDR3 covers 14 residues. Germline CDR1 and CDR2: SNHLY and FYNNEI. V lost 6 bases, J lost 2 bases, and 1 base stayed unmatched.

This clone was detected only once. This chain links TRBV9 with TRBJ1-4; D remains ambiguous. The CDR3 is made up of 16 amino acids. Trimming removed 0 bases at V and 7 bases at J, with 16 bases between. The germline CDR1 and CDR2 sequences are SGDLS and YYNGEE. The CDR3 bases are TGTGCCAGCAGCGTAGGGTCATTAGCAGGAGGTGAAAAACTGTTTTTT. As protein: CASSVGSLAGGEKLFF.

This chain links TRBV6-6 with TRBJ2-7; D is unclear. The CDR3 spans 10 residues. The germline gives CDR1 MNHNY, CDR2 SVGAGI (reference sequence). V lost 7 bases to trimming and J lost 4 bases, with 5 bases between them. Written as DNA, the CDR3 is TGTGCCAGCAAATCGTACGAGCAGTACTTC. Amino acid sequence: CASKSYEQYF.

The chain combines TRBV19 with TRBJ1-1; a possible D gene is TRBD1 (5 bases). Germline assignment: CDR1 LNHDA and CDR2 SQIVND (reference sequence). The V gene lost 4 bases and the J gene lost 1 base, with 13 bases spanning the gap. This CDR3 is built from 15 residues. The chain's CDR3 is CASSRDSTSNTEAFF. Written as DNA, the CDR3 is TGTGCCAGTAGTAGGGACTCTACATCGAACACTGAAGCTTTCTTT. The full variable domain, in which reference TRBV19 and TRBJ1-1 provide the parts outside the CDR3, is DGGITQSPKYLFRKEGQNVTLSCEQNLNHDAMYWYRQDPGQGLRLIYYSQIVNDFQKGDIAEGYSVSREKKESFPLTVTSAQKNPTAFYLCASSRDSTSNTEAFFGQGTRLTVV.

This clone was seen only a few times. The chain has TRBV9 and TRBJ1-3; no reliable D call. This CDR3 is built from 12 residues. V lost 7 bases and J lost 4, with 9 bases in between. Germline V gene lookup returns CDR1 SGDLS and CDR2 YYNGEE. CDR3 bases: TGTGCCAGCCGCGGGGAGGGAAACACCATATATTTT. Its protein is CASRGEGNTIYF.

The chain is built from TRBV6-5 and TRBJ1-5; D is uncertain. This CDR3 spans 14 amino acids. The V end was cut by 1 base, the J end by 5 bases, with 9 bases between. Germline loops: CDR1 MNHEY, CDR2 SVGAGI. CDR3 sequence: CASSYLSPDQPQHF. For the CDR3, the DNA is TGTGCCAGCAGTTACTTATCCCCCGATCAGCCCCAGCATTTT.

The V gene is TRBV4-1, the J gene TRBJ1-5, with 8 positions matching TRBD1. Germline CDR1 reads MGHRA; CDR2 reads YSYEKL. This CDR3 has 15 amino acids. The V gene end was trimmed by 6 bases and the J gene end by 11 bases; junction bases not matched to a gene: 15. The CDR3 here is CASSPGTGASYAQHF. CDR3 coding DNA: TGCGCCAGCAGTCCCGGGACAGGTGCGTCTTATGCCCAGCATTTT.

The J gene is TRBJ2-3, the V gene TRBV11-2, with 8 bases fitting TRBD2. Germline V gene data show CDR1 as SGHAT and CDR2 as FQNNGV. The CDR3 contains 15 residues. V was clipped by 2 bases and J by 1 base; unmatched bases: 2. CDR3 residues: CASSLISGGTDTQYF. The DNA of the CDR3 is TGTGCCAGCAGCTTAATTAGCGGGGGCACAGATACGCAGTATTTT.

V is TRBV18 and J is TRBJ1-2; weak D call: TRBD1 (6 bases). V lost 5 bases, J lost 8 bases, and 15 bases lay in between. The CDR3 loop spans 13 amino acids. CDR1 is KGHSH and CDR2 is LQKENI in the germline V gene. The CDR3 spells CASSTDSDTGYTF. In DNA, the CDR3 is TGTGCCAGCTCAACGGACAGCGATACGGGCTACACCTTC.

This chain joins TRBV6-4 and TRBJ1-1, with D perhaps TRBD1 (5 bases). The length of the CDR3 is 16 residues. Germline assignment: CDR1 MRHNA and CDR2 SNTAGT. The V gene lost 9 bases and the J gene lost 5 bases, with 25 bases spanning the gap. DNA for the CDR3: TGTGCCAGATCCAACAATGGGGAAGGGGTAAGGACTGAAGCTTTCTTT. Its translation: CARSNNGEGVRTEAFF.

The chain joins TRBV19 to TRBJ1-2; D unresolved. V lost 9 bases and J 4 bases, leaving 18 bases between the germline ends. The CDR3 contains 14 residues. In germline, CDR1 is LNHDA, CDR2 SQIVND (reference sequence). CDR3 sequence: CASTRPTSGYGYTF. The CDR3 bases are TGTGCCAGCACTCGCCCAACTTCTGGCTATGGCTACACCTTC.

This rearrangement joins TRBV28 to TRBJ2-1, with 9 bases matching TRBD2. Trimming took 4 bases from V and 8 from J; bases not matched to a gene: 12. Per germline, CDR1 MDHEN and CDR2 SYDVKM. The CDR3 spans 16 residues. The CDR3 loop is CASSSFGGREGDEQFF. The CDR3 DNA sequence: TGTGCCAGCAGTTCGTTCGGCGGGCGGGAGGGAGATGAGCAGTTCTTC.

The chain links TRBV6-1 to TRBJ1-1, with D possibly TRBD1 on 5 matching bases. The V end was cut by 7 bases, the J end by 1 base, with 16 bases between. The CDR3 consists of 15 residues. The germline CDR1 and CDR2 sequences are MNHNS and SASEGT. Written as DNA, the CDR3 is TGTGCCAGCACCAAAGGGGCAGACGGGAACACTGAAGCTTTCTTT. Protein sequence: CASTKGADGNTEAFF.

This rearrangement joins TRBV27 to TRBJ2-2, with D hard to call. The germline V gene encodes CDR1 MNHEY and CDR2 SMNVEV (reference sequence). This CDR3 spans 15 amino acids. Deletions cut 5 bases from V and 0 bases from J, with 10 bases between. The chain's CDR3 is CASSELLANTGELFF. In nucleotides, the CDR3 is TGTGCCAGCAGTGAATTACTCGCGAACACCGGGGAGCTGTTTTTT.

This clone was observed a few times. This sequence joins TRBV6-1 and TRBJ2-3; 8 bases fit TRBD2. The V and J ends lost 3 bases and 1 base, in that order; junction bases with no gene match: 0. CDR1 and CDR2 from the germline V gene are MNHNS and SASEGT. The CDR3 covers 14 residues. The CDR3 sequence is CASSERGGTDTQYF. Here the CDR3 DNA reads TGTGCCAGCAGTGAGCGGGGGGGCACAGATACGCAGTATTTT.

This chain connects TRBV6-5 to TRBJ2-7; 9 bases map to TRBD2. Germline CDR1 is MNHEY and CDR2 is SVGAGI. The CDR3 totals 16 residues. J lost 0 bases, V lost 0 bases, and 3 bases had no gene match. Here the CDR3 DNA reads TGTGCCAGCAGTTACTCGACTAGCGGAAGCTCCTACGAGCAGTACTTC. Its translation: CASSYSTSGSSYEQYF.